The source of this T cell receptor (beta chain) is a study of T cell repertoires in cytomegalovirus infection. TCRdb itself ran the reads through MiXCR, one entry per CDR3 protein. The sample yields about 100,000 distinct CDR3 sequences, less than 25% seen once. Germline V gene data show CDR1 as SGHVS and CDR2 as FQNEAQ. V lost 2 bases and J 4 bases, leaving 8 bases between the germline ends. The CDR3 has 13 amino acids. The TCR sequence derives from a human donor in good health (CMV status not recorded). Some clones in this sample may be carry-over from other donors' samples. The V call is TRBV7-8, the J call TRBJ1-1; tentatively, D is TRBD1 (5 bases). The sample comprised CD8+ T cells from PBMCs. This CDR3 is CASSLRGATEAFF. DNA of the CDR3: TGTGCCAGCAGCTTAAGAGGGGCCACTGAAGCTTTCTTT.